This entry lists 8 T cell receptor beta chains sequenced from one sample in a study of T cells after yellow fever vaccination (dated by TCRdb to between 2017 and 2020). The treatment or condition label on this specimen signifies: live attenuated yellow fever vaccine strain. The receptor library was made with 5' RACE. TCRdb records Illumina HiSeq 2500 as the sequencer. TCRdb took the public reads, trimmed them with fastp at Q25, ran MiXCR for clone calling and kept in-frame beta chains. One record per CDR3 amino acid sequence lists the most common genes and DNA. This sample holds about 550,000 distinct CDR3 sequences; 15% to 20% were observed only once. Of the sample, about 13% falls within the top ten clones. The source was PBMCs, collected 15 days after the yellow fever booster vaccination. All receptors come from a man aged 25 to 40 who received the YFV17D yellow fever vaccine.

This clonotype was counted only a few times. The chain links TRBV6-1 to TRBJ2-3; 10 nucleotides line up with TRBD2. Germline-derived CDR1 and CDR2 are MNHNS and SASEGT. The CDR3 has 16 residues. The trim removed 6 bases at V and 6 bases at J, leaving 12 bases unmatched. The CDR3 reads CASRGGTSEDLDTQYF. The CDR3, as DNA: TGTGCCAGCAGGGGGGGGACTAGCGAGGATCTTGATACGCAGTATTTT.

The CDR3 here is CASSSGSFSGANVLTF. The CDR3 DNA reads as TGCGCCAGCAGTTCAGGGAGTTTCTCTGGGGCCAACGTCCTGACTTTC. The chain recombines TRBV5-1 with TRBJ2-6; D is tentatively TRBD1 or TRBD2 (5 bases each). The CDR3 length is 16 residues. The germline gives CDR1 SGHRS, CDR2 YFSETQ. Trimming cost V 5 bases and J 0 bases, with 12 bases left between them. The full variable domain, with the rest looked up from reference TRBV5-1 and TRBJ2-6, is KAGVTQTPRYLIKTRGQQVTLSCSPISGHRSVSWYQQTPGQGLQFLFEYFSETQRNKGNFPGRFSGRQFSNSRSEMNVSTLELGDSALYLCASSSGSFSGANVLTFGAGSRLTVL.

CDR3 loop: CSLLRGPDAGELFF. CDR3 nucleotides: TGCAGCCTTTTGCGGGGGCCCGATGCCGGGGAGCTGTTTTTT. The chain couples TRBV29-1 to TRBJ2-2; tentative D call: TRBD2 (7 bases). The V end lost 8 bases, the J end lost 6 bases, and 19 bases lay between the germline ends. The germline V gene has CDR1 SQVTM and CDR2 ANQGSEA. This CDR3 is built from 14 residues.

The chain recombines TRBV6-2 or TRBV6-3 with TRBJ2-1; D unclear. V was pared by 2 bases and J by 2 bases, with 16 bases between. This CDR3 comprises 17 residues. Germline V CDR1 and CDR2: MNHEY, SVGEGT. The CDR3 is CASSYEWASSPYNEQFF. CDR3 nucleotides: TGTGCCAGCAGTTACGAGTGGGCGTCTAGTCCCTACAATGAGCAGTTCTTC.

This clonotype came up a few times. The chain employs TRBV7-6 and TRBJ2-1; 12 bases match TRBD2. J was trimmed by 0 bases and V by 5 bases; bases with no gene match: 14. From germline, CDR1 is SGHVS and CDR2 FNYEAQ. The CDR3 is 20 amino acids. CDR3 coding DNA: TGTGCCAGCAGCAGCGCCGGGGGGGCTAGCGGGAGGGCCTCCTACAATGAGCAGTTCTTC. This translates into CASSSAGGASGRASYNEQFF.

This clonotype has just a few counts. The J gene is TRBJ1-4, the V gene TRBV28; D remains unclear. Germline CDR1 MDHEN, CDR2 SYDVKM. CDR3 length: 14 residues. V lost 5 bases and J lost 0, with 7 bases in between. The CDR3 here is CASSRPSTNEKLFF. The CDR3 DNA reads as TGTGCCAGCAGTCGGCCCTCAACTAATGAAAAACTGTTTTTT.

The chain joins TRBV24-1 to TRBJ2-2; TRBD2 is a possible D gene (5 bases). CDR1 is KGHDR and CDR2 is SFDVKD in the germline V gene. V lost 0 bases and J lost 6, with 16 bases in between. The CDR3 contains 17 residues. The CDR3 sequence: CATSDLQYYEGSGELFF. The CDR3 region has the DNA TGTGCCACCAGTGATTTGCAATATTATGAGGGATCCGGGGAGCTGTTTTTT.

This clonotype turned up a few times. A much larger clone is a single base away; this may be a read error. The gene calls are TRBV7-9 and TRBJ2-1; D gene unclear. Trimming took off 2 bases at V and 10 bases at J, with 3 bases between the two ends. This CDR3 contains 10 residues. Germline CDR1 reads SEHNR; CDR2 reads FQNEAQ (reference sequence). The CDR3 DNA reads TGTGCCAGCAGCTTAAAAGAGCAGTTCTTC. Translation: CASSLKEQFF. Based on the CDR3 plus reference TRBV7-9 and TRBJ2-1, the full variable domain is DTGVSQNPRHKITKRGQNVTFRCDPISEHNRLYWYRQTLGQGPEFLTYFQNEAQLEKSRLLSDRFSAERPKGSFSTLEIQRTEQGDSAMYLCASSLKEQFFGPGTRLTVL.